This T cell receptor (beta chain) was sequenced for a study of beta chain features in type 1 diabetes. Study-wide background: Patients shared similar age, gender and cell yields with healthy donors. Study results and caveats: When Type 1 diabetes patients were examined, their TCRB CDR3s proved moderately but significantly shorter in all four CD4+ subsets. An over-representation of cells with high TCR expression could result from cDNA sequencing.

Researchers reported sorting CD4+ naive, central memory, regulatory and stem cell-like memory cells via CD45RO/CCR7/CD25/CD127/CD95/CD27. Trimming removed 3 bases at V and 5 bases at J, with 10 bases between. The germline CDR1 and CDR2 sequences are SEHNR and FQNEAQ (reference sequence). This CDR3 is built from 14 residues. The entirety of the isolated RNA underwent reverse transcription, so expressed TCRB transcripts were sequenced. The protocol was immunoSEQ multiplex PCR, while the TCRdb copy is restricted to in-frame clones and leaves out a portion. The sample lists around 340,000 clones, 7% to 10% occurring once. This clone appeared a few times. Antigen specificity is unknown.

Sequencing input: central memory CD4+ T cells from blood. The source is a man aged 25-45 years with type 1 diabetes. This rearrangement joins TRBV7-9 to TRBJ1-4; the D gene is possibly TRBD1 (5 bases). The CDR3 nucleotides read TGTGCCAGCAGCTTCAGGGCCTCCAATGAAAAACTGTTTTTT. As protein: CASSFRASNEKLFF. The complete variable domain, with remaining parts taken from reference TRBV7-9 and TRBJ1-4, reads DTGVSQNPRHKITKRGQNVTFRCDPISEHNRLYWYRQTLGQGPEFLTYFQNEAQLEKSRLLSDRFSAERPKGSFSTLEIQRTEQGDSAMYLCASSFRASNEKLFFGSGTQLSVL.